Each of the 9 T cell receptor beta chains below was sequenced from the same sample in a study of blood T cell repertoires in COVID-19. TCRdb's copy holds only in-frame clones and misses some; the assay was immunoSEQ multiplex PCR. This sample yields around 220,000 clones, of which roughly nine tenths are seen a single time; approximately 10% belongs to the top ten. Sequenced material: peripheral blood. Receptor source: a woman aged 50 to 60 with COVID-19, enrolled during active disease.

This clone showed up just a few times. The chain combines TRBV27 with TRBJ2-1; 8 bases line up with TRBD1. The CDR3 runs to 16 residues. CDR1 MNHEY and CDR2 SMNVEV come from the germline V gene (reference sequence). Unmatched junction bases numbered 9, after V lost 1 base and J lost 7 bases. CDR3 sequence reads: CASSLLDRAWGNEQFF. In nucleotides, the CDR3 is TGTGCCAGCAGTTTATTGGACAGGGCTTGGGGGAATGAGCAGTTCTTC.

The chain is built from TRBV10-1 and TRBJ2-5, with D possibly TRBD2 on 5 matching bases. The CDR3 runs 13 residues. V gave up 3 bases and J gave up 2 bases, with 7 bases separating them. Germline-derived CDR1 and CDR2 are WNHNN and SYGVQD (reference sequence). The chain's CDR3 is CASSDGGQETQYF. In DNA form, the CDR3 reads TGCGCCAGCAGTGATGGCGGGCAAGAGACCCAGTACTTC.

The CDR3 sequence is CASSLRGSQISHEQYF. In DNA form, the CDR3 reads TGTGCCAGTAGCCTCAGGGGTAGCCAAATATCCCACGAGCAGTACTTC. The chain combines TRBV5-5 with TRBJ2-7, with a possible D match to TRBD1 (6 bases). Germline V gene sequence: CDR1 SGHKS, CDR2 YYEKEE (reference sequence). Between the trimmed V and J ends, which lost 8 bases and 5 bases, there was a span of 26 bases. CDR3 length: 16 residues.

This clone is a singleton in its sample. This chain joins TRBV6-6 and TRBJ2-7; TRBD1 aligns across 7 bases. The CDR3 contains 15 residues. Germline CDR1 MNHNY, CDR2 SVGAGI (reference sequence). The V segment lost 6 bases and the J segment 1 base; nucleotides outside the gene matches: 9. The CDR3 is CASRHNPGQSYEQYF. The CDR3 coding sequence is TGTGCCAGCAGGCATAACCCGGGACAGTCCTACGAGCAGTACTTC.

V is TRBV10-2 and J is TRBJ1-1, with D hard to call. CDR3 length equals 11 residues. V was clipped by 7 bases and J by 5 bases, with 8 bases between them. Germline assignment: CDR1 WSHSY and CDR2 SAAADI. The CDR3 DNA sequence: TGCGCCAGCATCGGAGGAACTGAAGCTTTCTTT. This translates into CASIGGTEAFF.

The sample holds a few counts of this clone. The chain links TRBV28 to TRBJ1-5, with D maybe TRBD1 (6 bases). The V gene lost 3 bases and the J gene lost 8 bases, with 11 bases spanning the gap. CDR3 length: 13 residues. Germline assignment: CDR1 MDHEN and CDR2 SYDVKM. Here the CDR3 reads CASSLGGPKPQHF. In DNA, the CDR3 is TGTGCCAGCAGTTTGGGGGGGCCGAAGCCCCAGCATTTT.

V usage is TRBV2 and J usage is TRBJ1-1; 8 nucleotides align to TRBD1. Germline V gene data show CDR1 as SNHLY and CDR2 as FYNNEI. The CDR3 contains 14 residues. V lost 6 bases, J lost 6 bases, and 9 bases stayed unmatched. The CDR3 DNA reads TGTGCCAGCAGCCCAGCGGACAGGGTAGCTGAAGCTTTCTTT. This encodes CASSPADRVAEAFF.

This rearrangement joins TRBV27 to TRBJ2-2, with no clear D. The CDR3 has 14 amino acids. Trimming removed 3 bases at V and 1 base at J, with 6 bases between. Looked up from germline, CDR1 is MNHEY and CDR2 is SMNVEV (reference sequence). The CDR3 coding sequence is TGTGCCAGCAGTTTCAACAGGAACACCGGGGAGCTGTTTTTT. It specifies CASSFNRNTGELFF.

This CDR3 is CASSLVWDRRLYGYTF. The DNA of the CDR3 is TGCGCCAGCAGCTTGGTTTGGGACAGAAGACTCTATGGCTACACCTTC. The chain employs TRBV5-1 and TRBJ1-2; 7 nucleotides align to TRBD1. This CDR3 is built from 16 residues. J lost 4 bases, V lost 0 bases, and 9 bases had no gene match. Germline V gene data show CDR1 as SGHRS and CDR2 as YFSETQ.